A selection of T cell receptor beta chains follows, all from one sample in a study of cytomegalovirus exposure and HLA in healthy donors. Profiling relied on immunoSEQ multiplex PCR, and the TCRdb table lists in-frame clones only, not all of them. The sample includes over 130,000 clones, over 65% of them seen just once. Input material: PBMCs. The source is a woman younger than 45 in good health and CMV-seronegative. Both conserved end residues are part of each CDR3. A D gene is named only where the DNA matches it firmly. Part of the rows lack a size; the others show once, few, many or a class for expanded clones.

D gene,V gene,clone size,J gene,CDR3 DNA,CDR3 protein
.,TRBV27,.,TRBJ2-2,TGTGCCAGCAGATTCCAGGGCGCCGGGGAGCTGTTTTTT,CASRFQGAGELFF
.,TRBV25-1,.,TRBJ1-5,TGTGCCAGCAGTGATGATGTCTATAGCAATCAGCCCCAGCATTTT,CASSDDVYSNQPQHF
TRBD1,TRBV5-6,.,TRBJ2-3,TGTGCCAGCAGCTTGGACAGGGGGGGCACAGATACGCAGTATTTT,CASSLDRGGTDTQYF
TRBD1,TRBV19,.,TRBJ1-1,TGTGCCAGTAGGGGACAGGCAGGAGCTTTCTTT,CASRGQAGAFF
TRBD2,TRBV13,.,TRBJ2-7,TGTGCCAGCAGCGCCAATCTAGCGGGTGCCTCCTACGAGCAGTACTTC,CASSANLAGASYEQYF
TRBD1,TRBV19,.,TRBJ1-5,TGTGCCAGTAGTAGGGACAGGGAGGTTCAGCCCCAGCATTTT,CASSRDREVQPQHF
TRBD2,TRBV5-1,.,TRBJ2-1,TGCGCCAGCAGCTTTTCCCTAGCGGGTAACAATGAGCAGTTCTTC,CASSFSLAGNNEQFF
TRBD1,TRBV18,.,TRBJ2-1,TGTGCCAGCTCCCCAATAAAGACGACAGGGTGGTTCTTC,CASSPIKTTGWFF
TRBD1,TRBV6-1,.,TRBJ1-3,TGTGCCAGCAGGGCCGGGACAGTGGTTGGAAACACCATATATTTT,CASRAGTVVGNTIYF
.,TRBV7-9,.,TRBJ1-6,TGTGCCAGCAGCTTAGCCCAGGGTTTCTATTCACCCCTCCACTTT,CASSLAQGFYSPLHF
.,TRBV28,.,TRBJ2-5,TGTGCCAGCTCCTCATGGGGGCAGGGCCAAGAGACCCAGTACTTC,CASSSWGQGQETQYF
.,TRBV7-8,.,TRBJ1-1,TGTGCCAGCAGCTTTTCGGGGGATGGCACTGAAGCTTTCTTT,CASSFSGDGTEAFF
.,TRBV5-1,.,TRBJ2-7,TGCGCCAGCAGCCGGGGGACAGATGGCCTCGAGCAGTACTTC,CASSRGTDGLEQYF
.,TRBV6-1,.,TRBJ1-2,TGTGCCAGCAGTGAACAGGGTAACTATGGCTACACCTTC,CASSEQGNYGYTF
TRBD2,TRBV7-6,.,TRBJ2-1,TGTGCCAGCAGCTTATCTGCACGGGGGGCCTACAATGAGCAGTTCTTC,CASSLSARGAYNEQFF
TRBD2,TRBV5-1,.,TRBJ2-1,TGCGCCAGCAGCCAATCGGGAGCGGGAGGGCCGGGTAATGAGCAGTTCTTC,CASSQSGAGGPGNEQFF
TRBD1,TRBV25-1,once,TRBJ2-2,TGTGCCAGCTTGGGACAGTCGAACACCGGGGAGCTGTTTTTT,CASLGQSNTGELFF
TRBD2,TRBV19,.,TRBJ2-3,TGTGCCAGTAGTCCCTGGGGCGGGGGGGCCTTAGATACGCAGTATTTT,CASSPWGGGALDTQYF
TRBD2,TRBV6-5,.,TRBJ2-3,TGTGCCAGCAGCCCGGGACTAGCGGTGGATACGCAGTATTTT,CASSPGLAVDTQYF
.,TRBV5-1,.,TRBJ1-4,TGCGCCAGCAGCTTGGACAGGTCTGAAAAACTGTTTTTT,CASSLDRSEKLFF
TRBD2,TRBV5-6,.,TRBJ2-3,TGTGCCAGCAGCGGAGGCGGGGGGCCCACAGATACGCAGTATTTT,CASSGGGGPTDTQYF
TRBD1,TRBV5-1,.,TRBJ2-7,TGCGCCAGCAGCAGGACAGGGACTCTAAGCGAGCAGTACTTC,CASSRTGTLSEQYF
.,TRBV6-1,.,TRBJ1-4,TGTGCCAGCAGTGAGGGCTATGATGAAAAACTGTTTTTT,CASSEGYDEKLFF
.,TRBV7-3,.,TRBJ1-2,TGTGCCAGCAGCATAGGGGGTTACGGCTACACCTTC,CASSIGGYGYTF
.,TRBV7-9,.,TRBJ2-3,TGTGCCGGCACACTGACCGAGGAGTATTTT,CAGTLTEEYF
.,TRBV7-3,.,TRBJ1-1,TGTGCCAGCAGCGTCGGGGGAGGGGGGGGGACTGAAGCTTTCTTT,CASSVGGGGGTEAFF
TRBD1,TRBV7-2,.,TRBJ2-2,TGTGCCAGCAGCTCTCAGGGGGCGAACACCGGGGAGCTGTTTTTT,CASSSQGANTGELFF
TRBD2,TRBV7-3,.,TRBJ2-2,TGTGCCAGCAGCGTAGCGGGGGTAAACACCGGGGAGCTGTTTTTT,CASSVAGVNTGELFF
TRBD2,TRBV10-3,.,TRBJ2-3,TGTGCCACCGATAGCGGGGATGAGGTCGGTACGCAGTATTTT,CATDSGDEVGTQYF
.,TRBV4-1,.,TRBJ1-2,TGCGCCAGCAGCCAAGATATGAGAGGGCGATCCTATGGCTACACCTTC,CASSQDMRGRSYGYTF
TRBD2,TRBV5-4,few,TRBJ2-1,TGTGCCAGCAGCTTGGGACTAGCCTCCTACAATGAGCAGTTCTTC,CASSLGLASYNEQFF
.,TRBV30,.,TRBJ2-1,TGTGCCTGGAGTGTACCCGGGATCACGTCCTACAATGAGCAGTTCTTC,CAWSVPGITSYNEQFF
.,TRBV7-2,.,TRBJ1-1,TGTGCCAGCAGCTTATGGGGGGTTCGGACTGAAGCTTTCTTT,CASSLWGVRTEAFF
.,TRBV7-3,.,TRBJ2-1,TGTGCCAGCAGCTTAGGGCGAGCACGGGGCAATGAGCAGTTCTTC,CASSLGRARGNEQFF
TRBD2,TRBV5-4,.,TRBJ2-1,TGTGCCAGCAGCGCCAGGACTAGCGGCCAATACAATGAGCAGTTCTTC,CASSARTSGQYNEQFF
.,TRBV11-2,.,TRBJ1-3,TGTGCCAGCAGCTTAGCCGGGAACTCTGGAAACACCATATATTTT,CASSLAGNSGNTIYF
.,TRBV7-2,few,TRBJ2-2,TGTGCCAGCAGCTTAATGTCAGAAAACACCGGGGAGCTGTTTTTT,CASSLMSENTGELFF
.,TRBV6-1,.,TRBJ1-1,TGTGCCAGCAGTGAGGTCGGAGAAAACACTGAAGCTTTCTTT,CASSEVGENTEAFF
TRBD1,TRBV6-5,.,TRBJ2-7,TGTGCCAGCAGGAGGGGACAGAATATCTACGAGCAGTACTTC,CASRRGQNIYEQYF
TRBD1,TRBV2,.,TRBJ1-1,TGTGCCAGCCGTAGGGACAGTAGGAACACTGAAGCTTTCTTT,CASRRDSRNTEAFF
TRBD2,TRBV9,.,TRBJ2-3,TGTGCCAGCAGCGTAGGGGTAGCGGGGGACACAGATACGCAGTATTTT,CASSVGVAGDTDTQYF
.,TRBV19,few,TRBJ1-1,TGTGCCAGTAGCCGACAGGCTGAAGCTTTCTTT,CASSRQAEAFF
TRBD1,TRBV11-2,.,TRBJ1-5,TGTGCCAGCAGCTTCGGGACAGGGGCCCAGCCCCAGCATTTT,CASSFGTGAQPQHF
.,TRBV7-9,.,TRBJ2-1,TGTGCCAGCACCCCCGGGTCCGGAACTACCTACAATGAGCAGTTCTTC,CASTPGSGTTYNEQFF
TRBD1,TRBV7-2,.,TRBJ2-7,TGTGCCAGCAGCAAACAGGGGCAGGGCTACGAGCAGTACTTC,CASSKQGQGYEQYF
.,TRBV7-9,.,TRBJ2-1,TGTGCCAGCAGGACCTCGGGGGGCGATGAGCAGTTCTTC,CASRTSGGDEQFF
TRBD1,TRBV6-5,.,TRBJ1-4,TGTGCCAGCATGGGACAGGGGAGCGAAAAACTGTTTTTT,CASMGQGSEKLFF
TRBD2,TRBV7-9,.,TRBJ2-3,TGTTCCAGCAGCTCTAGCGGGGGGGCCCCAGATACGCAGTATTTT,CSSSSSGGAPDTQYF
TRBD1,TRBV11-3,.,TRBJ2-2,TGTGCCAGCAGCCTGGGACAGATGAACACCGGGGAGCTGTTTTTT,CASSLGQMNTGELFF